Presented here are 27 T cell receptor beta chains from one specimen sequenced in a study of response to subunit inactivated influenza vaccine (dated by TCRdb to the late 2010s). Library method: RT-PCR. The sequencer listed for this sample is Illumina HiSeq 2500. Using fastp trimming at Q25 and MiXCR clonotype assembly, TCRdb reanalyzed the public sequencing data and kept in-frame beta chains. CDR3 protein sequences are deduplicated, and each keeps its most common genes and DNA. The sample table shows approximately 500,000 distinct CDR3 sequences, and roughly a quarter are seen once. The leading ten clones occupy under 3.5% of the sample. In addition, the sample was reused for a study of T cells expressing NK-cell markers. The second study reports: TCR beta cDNA libraries were made by 5'RACE template switching that added a universal primer site and unique molecular identifiers.

This specimen consisted of CD4+ T cells sorted from PBMCs, obtained about 13 days after vaccination. The receptor source for this set is a man aged 50-59 years who received an inactivated influenza vaccine. Donor details come from another sample of the same person, matched by shared clones.

V gene TRBV12-3 or TRBV12-4 combines with J gene TRBJ2-7, with TRBD1 identical over 9 bases. The CDR3 is 16 amino acids. J gave up 1 base and V 4 bases, and 8 bases lay outside the gene matches. The CDR3 reads CASSSSTGGRSYEQYF. DNA of the CDR3: TGTGCCAGCAGTTCCTCCACAGGGGGCAGGTCCTACGAGCAGTACTTC.

This sequence joins TRBV7-9 and TRBJ2-7; D call uncertain. V was cut by 5 bases and J by 4 bases, with 18 bases left in between. CDR3 length: 15 amino acids. Germline V CDR1 and CDR2: SEHNR, FQNEAQ (reference sequence). The CDR3 loop is CASSIARPWNYEQYF. The CDR3 DNA is TGTGCCAGCAGCATCGCCCGTCCCTGGAATTACGAGCAGTACTTC.

The rearrangement uses TRBV12-3 or TRBV12-4 and TRBJ2-7, with D maybe TRBD1 (6 bases). Trimming shortened V by 5 bases and J by 4 bases, and 18 bases separated the two germline ends. The CDR3 totals 15 residues. CDR3 sequence reads: CASSTGMGASYEQYF. The CDR3 DNA follows: TGTGCCAGCAGTACCGGCATGGGGGCCTCTTACGAGCAGTACTTC.

CDR3 sequence reads: CASSWSPGAGEQYF. The CDR3 DNA sequence: TGTGCCAGCAGCTGGAGCCCGGGGGCTGGAGAGCAGTACTTC. This chain uses TRBV5-5 with TRBJ2-7; D is tentatively TRBD1 or TRBD2 (6 bases each). V lost 3 bases and J lost 7, with 17 bases in between. The CDR3 sequence is 14 residues long. Germline V gene sequence: CDR1 SGHKS, CDR2 YYEKEE (reference sequence).

This rearrangement joins TRBV7-8 to TRBJ2-1, with 14 bases identical to TRBD2. Per the germline V gene, CDR1 is SGHVS and CDR2 is FQNEAQ. The CDR3 has 18 residues. Unmatched junction bases numbered 13, after V lost 5 bases and J lost 7 bases. DNA for the CDR3: TGTGCCAGCAGCGCCTCCACCGGGACTAGCGGGAGTTTTAATGAGCAGTTCTTC. Translation gives CASSASTGTSGSFNEQFF.

The chain couples TRBV18 to TRBJ2-3; D not certain. The germline V gene encodes CDR1 KGHSH and CDR2 LQKENI. This CDR3 is 15 amino acids long. The V gene lost 0 bases and the J gene lost 5 bases, with 12 bases spanning the gap. The CDR3 DNA reads as TGTGCCAGCTCACCACCGCAAAAAGCCGGAGATACGCAGTATTTT. It specifies CASSPPQKAGDTQYF.

As to this clonotype: A junction end diverges from the germline sequence, so it may reflect a read error. The rearrangement uses TRBV4-2 and TRBJ2-3, with 7 nucleotides matching TRBD2. The CDR3 loop spans 14 amino acids. CDR1 is LGHNA, CDR2 YNFKEQ, per germline. CDR3: CGSAGRRNTDTQYF. CDR3 DNA sequence: TGTGGCAGCGCCGGGAGGCGTAACACAGATACGCAGTATTTT.

The rearrangement joins TRBV29-1 to TRBJ2-1, with 8 positions matching TRBD2. J lost 7 bases, V lost 7 bases, and 3 bases had no gene match. In germline, CDR1 is SQVTM, CDR2 ANQGSEA. CDR3 length: 11 amino acids. CDR3 loop: CSGGRWNEQFF. CDR3 in DNA: TGCAGCGGCGGGAGGTGGAATGAGCAGTTCTTC.

This clonotype showed up just a few times. The J gene is TRBJ2-3, the V gene TRBV5-6, with no clear D. V was shortened by 0 bases and J by 2 bases, with 7 bases between the two germline ends. This CDR3 has 14 residues. Per the germline V gene, CDR1 is SGHDT and CDR2 is YYEEEE. The CDR3 nucleotides are TGTGCCAGCAGCTTGGTAGCAGCCACAGATACGCAGTATTTT. Translation gives CASSLVAATDTQYF. Supplemented by reference TRBV5-6 and TRBJ2-3, the full variable domain reads DAGVTQSPTHLIKTRGQQVTLRCSPKSGHDTVSWYQQALGQGPQFIFQYYEEEERQRGNFPDRFSGHQFPNYSSELNVNALLLGDSALYLCASSLVAATDTQYFGPGTRLTVL.

The V gene is TRBV13, the J gene TRBJ1-4; 8 bases are shared with TRBD1. V lost 4 bases to trimming and J lost 1 base; unmatched junction nucleotides: 5. This CDR3 has 16 residues. Germline V gives CDR1 PRHDT, CDR2 FYEKMQ (reference sequence). The CDR3 region has the DNA TGTGCCAGCAGCTCCCGGACAGGGAAAACTAATGAAAAACTGTTTTTT. Protein: CASSSRTGKTNEKLFF.

The CDR3 nucleotides read TGTGCCAGCAGTCCCGGGACTAGCGGGGAGGGGACCCAGTACTTC. Its translation is CASSPGTSGEGTQYF. The gene calls are TRBV27 and TRBJ2-5; 13 bases map to TRBD2. The CDR3 spans 15 residues. The ends lost 5 bases at V and 7 bases at J; junction bases unmatched: 7. Germline CDR1 MNHEY, CDR2 SMNVEV (reference sequence).

This clonotype was seen more than once but under ten times. The gene calls are TRBV6-1 and TRBJ1-5, with TRBD1 matching 12 bases. The CDR3 runs 14 residues. The germline CDR1 and CDR2 sequences are MNHNS and SASEGT. V lost 8 bases and J lost 6; bases outside the gene matches: 5. This chain's CDR3 is CASGGTGGFQPQHF. For the CDR3, the DNA is TGTGCCAGCGGAGGGACAGGGGGCTTTCAGCCCCAGCATTTT.

This clonotype has a handful of counts. J is TRBJ2-3 and V is TRBV5-1; D unresolved. In germline, CDR1 is SGHRS, CDR2 YFSETQ. CDR3 length: 14 residues. The V end lost 0 bases, the J end lost 2 bases, and 7 bases lay between the germline ends. For the CDR3, the DNA is TGCGCCAGCAGCTTGGACATAAACACAGATACGCAGTATTTT. It specifies CASSLDINTDTQYF.

The DNA for the CDR3 is TGCGCCAGCAGCTTGCGACAGGGCGGGGGCCAAGAGACCCAGTACTTC. Its protein is CASSLRQGGGQETQYF. V gene TRBV5-1 combines with J gene TRBJ2-5; D could derive from TRBD1 or TRBD2 (7 bases each). The germline V gene encodes CDR1 SGHRS and CDR2 YFSETQ. CDR3 size: 16 residues. Trimming took off 1 base at V and 1 base at J, with 14 bases between the two ends.

The rearrangement joins TRBV12-3 or TRBV12-4 to TRBJ1-2; 9 bases are a match to TRBD1. The CDR3 length is 17 residues. The ends lost 8 bases at V and 6 bases at J; junction bases unmatched: 19. The CDR3 reads CASHTSGTGRRRDGYTF. DNA for the CDR3: TGTGCCAGCCACACCTCCGGGACAGGGCGTCGTCGGGATGGCTACACCTTC.

V and J are TRBV6-2 or TRBV6-3 and TRBJ2-2; 10 bases fit TRBD2. V lost 8 bases, J lost 0 bases, and 0 bases stayed unmatched. This CDR3 spans 14 amino acids. Germline V gives CDR1 MNHEY, CDR2 SVGEGT. CDR3 in DNA: TGTGCCAGCGGACTAGCGGCGAACACCGGGGAGCTGTTTTTT. As protein: CASGLAANTGELFF.

V and J are TRBV6-2 or TRBV6-3 and TRBJ2-4; D is possibly TRBD2 (6 bases). V was shortened by 2 bases and J by 3 bases, with 17 bases between the two germline ends. Germline CDR1 and CDR2: MNHEY and SVGEGT. The CDR3 is 17 amino acids. For the CDR3, the DNA is TGTGCCAGCAGTTACCTAGGAGGGACTTCGGGCAAAAACATTCAGTACTTC. Translating gives CASSYLGGTSGKNIQYF.

This chain uses TRBV27 with TRBJ2-7; no definite D call. CDR3 length: 13 amino acids. V was clipped by 2 bases and J by 6 bases, with 11 bases between them. The germline V gene encodes CDR1 MNHEY and CDR2 SMNVEV (reference sequence). Here the CDR3 DNA reads TGTGCCAGCAGTTTAATTTGGGCAGGCGAGCAGTACTTC. Protein product: CASSLIWAGEQYF.

This clonotype has at least ten counts. The V gene is TRBV7-6, the J gene TRBJ2-1, with 10 bases that match TRBD2. Per germline, CDR1 SGHVS and CDR2 FNYEAQ. V trimming: 2 bases; J trimming: 9 bases; junction bases outside the gene matches: 16. This CDR3 region has 18 residues. The CDR3 loop is CASSLLTPASGGRIEQFF. For the CDR3, the DNA is TGTGCCAGCAGCTTACTCACCCCGGCTAGCGGGGGAAGGATTGAGCAGTTCTTC.

This chain connects TRBV6-2 or TRBV6-3 to TRBJ2-5; 11 bases match TRBD2. There are 15 residues in the CDR3. Germline CDR1 is MNHEY and CDR2 is SVGEGT. With V trimmed by 0 bases and J by 5 bases, 2 bases remained unmatched. Here the CDR3 reads CASSYSLAGGETQYF. In DNA, the CDR3 is TGTGCCAGCAGTTACTCCCTAGCGGGGGGTGAGACCCAGTACTTC.

This clonotype was seen more than once but under ten times. The chain uses TRBV24-1 and TRBJ2-1, with 12 bases matching TRBD2. CDR3 length: 16 residues. Germline V lookup: CDR1 KGHDR, CDR2 SFDVKD. V was pared by 3 bases and J by 8 bases, with 7 bases of the junction left unmatched. As DNA, the CDR3 is TGTGCCACCAGTGATACCGGGACTAGCGGGTCCTATGAGCAGTTCTTC. Its protein is CATSDTGTSGSYEQFF.

V usage is TRBV5-5 and J usage is TRBJ1-5; TRBD1 is a possible D gene (6 bases). Trimming removed 0 bases from V and 4 bases from J, with 11 bases in between. The CDR3 spans 15 residues. CDR1 and CDR2 from the germline V gene are SGHKS and YYEKEE (reference sequence). The CDR3 DNA reads as TGTGCCAGCAGCTTGGCCCCGGACAGAAATCAGCCCCAGCATTTT. Its protein is CASSLAPDRNQPQHF.

The CDR3 loop is CASSDTGFAGELFF. The CDR3 DNA is TGTGCCAGCAGCGATACAGGGTTTGCCGGGGAGCTGTTTTTT. The chain joins TRBV2 to TRBJ2-2; D possibly corresponds to TRBD1 (6 bases). CDR1 is SNHLY, CDR2 FYNNEI, per germline. The V end was cut by 6 bases, the J end by 6 bases, with 14 bases between. The length of the CDR3 is 14 residues. The complete variable domain, with remaining parts taken from reference TRBV2 and TRBJ2-2, reads EPEVTQTPSHQVTQMGQEVILRCVPISNHLYFYWYRQILGQKVEFLVSFYNNEISEKSEIFDDQFSVERPDGSNFTLKIRSTKLEDSAMYFCASSDTGFAGELFFGEGSRLTVL.

The gene calls are TRBV20-1 and TRBJ1-1; D is unclear. The CDR3 covers 12 residues. Between the trimmed V and J ends, which lost 3 bases and 1 base, there was a span of 6 bases. Germline assignment: CDR1 DFQATT and CDR2 SNEGSKA (reference sequence). The CDR3 protein is CSASRQNTEAFF. Here the CDR3 DNA reads TGCAGTGCTAGTCGGCAGAACACTGAAGCTTTCTTT.

This clonotype occurred a few times. This chain links TRBV4-2 with TRBJ1-5; TRBD1 is a possible D gene (6 bases). Trimming took off 1 base at V and 5 bases at J, with 15 bases between the two ends. Germline lookup yields CDR1 LGHNA and CDR2 YNFKEQ. This CDR3 comprises 16 residues. CDR3 amino acids: CASSQAPDRPDQPQHF. CDR3 nucleotide sequence: TGTGCCAGCAGCCAAGCTCCCGACAGGCCAGATCAGCCCCAGCATTTT.

Only a few counts were recorded for this clonotype. The genes are TRBV25-1 and TRBJ2-1; D gene unclear. Trimming took 3 bases from V and 7 from J, leaving 16 bases between them. CDR1 and CDR2 from the germline V gene are MGHDK and SYGVNS. CDR3 length: 15 residues. For the CDR3, the DNA is TGTGCCAGCAGTGACAACGTAGGGCGTAGTAATGAGCAGTTCTTC. This translates into CASSDNVGRSNEQFF.

This clonotype was found a few times. The V call is TRBV5-1, the J call TRBJ2-6; 12 nucleotides agree with TRBD1. V was pared by 4 bases and J by 1 base, with 6 bases of the junction left unmatched. The CDR3 loop spans 18 amino acids. The germline V gene has CDR1 SGHRS and CDR2 YFSETQ. DNA of the CDR3: TGCGCCAGCAGCCCCTGGGACAGGGGGCAGTCTGGGGCCAACGTCCTGACTTTC. The encoded protein is CASSPWDRGQSGANVLTF.